The 24 T cell receptor beta chains below all came from one sample that was sequenced in a study of blood T cell repertoires in COVID-19. Here immunoSEQ multiplex PCR was the method, and the copy in TCRdb shows in-frame clones only, minus some. The sample carries 300,000 to 400,000 clones, roughly 85% recorded once. The sequenced sample was PBMCs or T cells enriched from blood (not recorded which). The receptors derive from a woman between 40 and 55 years old with acute COVID-19.

The V call is TRBV9, the J call TRBJ2-3; TRBD2 matches at 8 bases. The CDR3 is 15 amino acids. V trimming: 3 bases; J trimming: 3 bases; junction bases outside the gene matches: 6. The germline CDR1 and CDR2 sequences are SGDLS and YYNGEE. For the CDR3, the DNA is TGTGCCAGCAGCGGTCGGGAGGGAAGGACAGATACGCAGTATTTT. Its translation: CASSGREGRTDTQYF.

This clone was observed a single time. This chain uses TRBV6-1 with TRBJ2-1, with D possibly being TRBD2 (5 bases). From germline, CDR1 is MNHNS and CDR2 SASEGT. Trimming took off 2 bases at V and 2 bases at J, with 10 bases between the two ends. The CDR3 is 15 amino acids. This chain's CDR3 is CASSERGPPYNEQFF. The DNA for the CDR3 is TGTGCCAGCAGTGAAAGAGGGCCCCCCTACAATGAGCAGTTCTTC.

The chain is built from TRBV6-2 or TRBV6-3 and TRBJ1-5, with D maybe TRBD1 (6 bases). Germline-derived CDR1 and CDR2 are MNHEY and SVGEGT. Trimming shortened V by 6 bases and J by 7 bases, and 16 bases separated the two germline ends. The CDR3 is 14 residues long. The CDR3 sequence: CASSHRQVRQPQHF. The CDR3 DNA sequence: TGTGCCAGCAGCCACCGACAGGTGCGCCAGCCCCAGCATTTT.

J is TRBJ2-1 and V is TRBV24-1; 8 bases line up with TRBD1. The CDR3 totals 15 residues. Germline CDR1 is KGHDR and CDR2 is SFDVKD. Losses at the gene ends were 4 bases for V and 6 bases for J; bases not matched to a gene: 7. The CDR3 region has the DNA TGTGCCACCAGTGACCCCGGGACAGGAGCCAATGAGCAGTTCTTC. Its translation: CATSDPGTGANEQFF.

This clone was detected only a few times. The genes are TRBV28 and TRBJ1-3, with unresolved D. The CDR3 is 15 residues long. Trimming stripped 5 bases from V and 1 base from J, with 12 bases between. Germline assignment: CDR1 MDHEN and CDR2 SYDVKM. The CDR3 here is CASSLLVGSGNTIYF. The CDR3 nucleotides read TGTGCCAGCAGTCTGTTGGTCGGGTCTGGAAACACCATATATTTT.

This chain links TRBV7-2 with TRBJ1-6, with D maybe TRBD1 (5 bases). Germline loops: CDR1 SGHTA, CDR2 FQGNSA. Between the trimmed V and J ends, which lost 5 bases and 4 bases, there was a span of 15 bases. The CDR3 totals 16 residues. The CDR3 bases are TGTGCCAGCAGCCCCAGGGAAAGGACATATAATTCACCCCTCCACTTT. Translated, it gives CASSPRERTYNSPLHF.

This clone appeared a few times. The V gene is TRBV19, the J gene TRBJ1-2; D is uncertain. V was shortened by 4 bases and J by 6 bases, with 12 bases between the two germline ends. The CDR3 consists of 13 residues. CDR1 is LNHDA and CDR2 is SQIVND in the germline V gene (reference sequence). CDR3 bases: TGTGCCAGTAGTACGCGGCAGAGAGATGGCTACACCTTC. It yields the protein CASSTRQRDGYTF.

The chain carries TRBV5-1 and TRBJ1-2; 11 nucleotides line up with TRBD1. The CDR3 runs 14 residues. The germline V gene encodes CDR1 SGHRS and CDR2 YFSETQ. J was trimmed by 5 bases and V by 6 bases; bases with no gene match: 6. CDR3 in DNA: TGCGCCAGCAAAACCGGGACAGGGGGGTATGGCTACACCTTC. Protein sequence: CASKTGTGGYGYTF.

The chain employs TRBV24-1 and TRBJ2-7; 8 bases map to TRBD1. Germline CDR1 and CDR2: KGHDR and SFDVKD. Trimming removed 3 bases from V and 3 bases from J; junction bases left unmatched: 9. The CDR3 runs to 16 residues. CDR3 bases: TGTGCCACCAGTGATCCGACAGGGGTATCAGTCTACGAGCAGTACTTC. Protein: CATSDPTGVSVYEQYF.

This sequence joins TRBV4-3 and TRBJ2-1; the match to TRBD1 covers 10 bases. The germline CDR1 and CDR2 sequences are LGHNA and YSLEER. The CDR3 has 17 residues. The junction had 10 bases not matched to a gene; V was cut back by 2 bases and J by 6 bases. Here the CDR3 reads CASSQLSGTGVFNEQFF. Written as DNA, the CDR3 is TGCGCCAGCAGCCAACTTTCCGGGACAGGGGTTTTCAATGAGCAGTTCTTC.

J is TRBJ1-5 and V is TRBV5-6; no firm D call. The germline CDR1 and CDR2 sequences are SGHDT and YYEEEE. V lost 0 bases, J lost 4 bases, and 17 bases lay in between. The CDR3 runs 17 residues. This CDR3 is CASSLGSGLKRNQPQHF. CDR3 bases: TGTGCCAGCAGCTTGGGTTCCGGACTCAAGAGAAATCAGCCCCAGCATTTT.

A single count supports this clone. This sequence may be a read error, since a much larger clone differs from it by one base. V is TRBV5-8 and J is TRBJ1-4, with TRBD1 matching 9 bases. The CDR3 has 14 amino acids. Per germline, CDR1 SGHTS and CDR2 YDEGEE. V trimming: 5 bases; J trimming: 8 bases; junction bases outside the gene matches: 7. CDR3 in amino acids: CASSSGTGHEKLFF. As DNA, the CDR3 is TGTGCCAGCAGTTCCGGGACAGGGCACGAAAAACTGTTTTTT.

The chain joins TRBV19 to TRBJ1-2, with D uncertain. The CDR3 consists of 15 residues. Per germline, CDR1 LNHDA and CDR2 SQIVND (reference sequence). V was shortened by 7 bases and J by 5 bases, with 20 bases between the two germline ends. The CDR3 protein is CASKGPEAGEYGYTF. CDR3 sequence (DNA): TGTGCCAGTAAAGGCCCGGAGGCTGGGGAGTATGGCTACACCTTC.

This clone was recorded only once. In nucleotides, the CDR3 is TGTGCCAGCTCTCCTGAGATCACTGACGAGCGGCAGTTCTTC. It codes for CASSPEITDERQFF. V gene TRBV18 combines with J gene TRBJ2-1; D uncertain. The germline V gene has CDR1 KGHSH and CDR2 LQKENI. The CDR3 consists of 14 residues. V shed 6 bases and J shed 12 bases, with 21 bases lying between them. The entire variable domain, with the rest obtained from reference TRBV18 and TRBJ2-1, is as follows: NAGVMQNPRHLVRRRGQEARLRCSPMKGHSHVYWYRQLPEEGLKFMVYLQKENIIDESGMPKERFSAEFPKEGPSILRIQQVVRGDSAAYFCASSPEITDERQFFGPGTRLTVL.

This sequence joins TRBV12-5 and TRBJ2-2, with 9 bases aligning to TRBD2. Germline loops: CDR1 LGHNT, CDR2 FRNRAP. This CDR3 has 16 amino acids. Losses at the gene ends were 2 bases for V and 7 bases for J; bases not matched to a gene: 8. The CDR3, as DNA: TGTGCTAGTGGTTTGCCCTCCGGGACTAGCTTCGGGGAGCTGTTTTTT. It yields the protein CASGLPSGTSFGELFF.

V is TRBV14 and J is TRBJ2-2; 12 positions agree with TRBD2. The J segment lost 3 bases and the V segment lost 2 bases, leaving 4 bases of the junction unmatched. The CDR3 covers 17 residues. Germline lookup yields CDR1 SGHDN and CDR2 FVKESK. CDR3 sequence reads: CASSQMTSGRDTGELFF. The CDR3 DNA sequence: TGTGCCAGCAGCCAAATGACTAGCGGGAGAGACACCGGGGAGCTGTTTTTT.

This sequence joins TRBV7-2 and TRBJ2-3, with 8 bases that match TRBD2. V lost 3 bases and J lost 2; bases outside the gene matches: 4. Germline CDR1 is SGHTA and CDR2 is FQGNSA. This CDR3 contains 15 residues. The CDR3 is CASSFIAGPTDTQYF. The CDR3 DNA is TGTGCCAGCAGCTTCATAGCGGGGCCCACAGATACGCAGTATTTT.

This rearrangement joins TRBV2 to TRBJ2-3; D may be TRBD1 (6 bases). The germline V and J ends were trimmed by 7 bases and 3 bases, with 8 bases remaining between them. The V gene's germline CDR1 is SNHLY and CDR2 FYNNEI. The CDR3 length is 12 residues. CDR3 in DNA: TGTGCCAGCAACAGGGAAACAGATACGCAGTATTTT. It codes for CASNRETDTQYF.

The chain recombines TRBV29-1 with TRBJ2-5, with 8 bases that match TRBD1. CDR3 length: 15 residues. J gave up 4 bases and V 1 base, and 8 bases lay outside the gene matches. Germline V gene data show CDR1 as SQVTM and CDR2 as ANQGSEA. The CDR3 protein is CSVEGDRGSRETQYF. The CDR3 nucleotides read TGCAGCGTTGAAGGCGACAGGGGCTCTAGAGAGACCCAGTACTTC.

The chain employs TRBV2 and TRBJ2-3; TRBD2 matches 12 bases. J was trimmed by 2 bases and V by 7 bases; bases with no gene match: 7. This CDR3 is 16 amino acids long. Per germline, CDR1 SNHLY and CDR2 FYNNEI. Here the CDR3 reads CASIFGLAGPTDTQYF. CDR3 bases: TGTGCCAGCATCTTCGGACTAGCGGGACCCACAGATACGCAGTATTTT.

The chain uses TRBV28 and TRBJ2-1, with 10 bases matching TRBD2. The CDR3 covers 16 residues. J was trimmed by 10 bases and V by 1 base; bases with no gene match: 10. CDR1 and CDR2 from the germline V gene are MDHEN and SYDVKM. CDR3 coding DNA: TGTGCCAGCAGTTTATACAGGACTAGCGGAGGGGGCGAGCAGTTCTTC. Translation gives CASSLYRTSGGGEQFF.

For this clone: One end of the junction varies from germline; a read error may be responsible. This chain joins TRBV6-2 or TRBV6-3 and TRBJ2-7, with D tentatively TRBD1 (5 bases). The V gene's germline CDR1 is MNHEY and CDR2 SVGEGT. The CDR3 runs to 13 residues. CDR3 residues: CASSRGGLGHHSF. The CDR3 DNA follows: TGTGCCAGCAGCCGCGGTGGTCTTGGACATCATTCCTTC.

The chain carries TRBV7-9 and TRBJ2-1; D perhaps matches TRBD2 (5 bases). Germline CDR1 SEHNR, CDR2 FQNEAQ (reference sequence). This CDR3 comprises 15 residues. Trimming cost V 1 base and J 5 bases, with 12 bases left between them. The CDR3 loop reads CASSLGRTPDNEQFF. CDR3 DNA: TGTGCCAGCAGCTTAGGTCGGACTCCTGACAATGAGCAGTTCTTC. Together with reference TRBV7-9 and TRBJ2-1, the CDR3 gives the full variable domain: DTGVSQNPRHKITKRGQNVTFRCDPISEHNRLYWYRQTLGQGPEFLTYFQNEAQLEKSRLLSDRFSAERPKGSFSTLEIQRTEQGDSAMYLCASSLGRTPDNEQFFGPGTRLTVL.

This clone was seen a handful of times. V is TRBV4-3 and J is TRBJ1-5; a possible D gene is TRBD1 (5 bases). The germline gives CDR1 LGHNA, CDR2 YSLEER. V was trimmed by 0 bases and J by 6 bases, leaving 6 bases between them. This CDR3 is 13 amino acids long. The CDR3 DNA reads TGCGCCAGCAGCCAAGATCAGGGTCAGCCCCAGCATTTT. Protein product: CASSQDQGQPQHF.